The next 25 T cell receptor beta chains were all read from a single sample in a study of CD8+CD57+ T cells in acquired aplastic anemia (dated 2018 in TCRdb). Patients chosen for sequencing had shown expansion of CD8+CD57+ cells by flow cytometry. Reads for this sample came from an Illumina HiSeq 2000. Genomic DNA was used as template for profiling of TCR beta VDJ combinations and CDR3 sequences. Starting from the raw public reads, TCRdb applied fastp trimming at Q25, assembled clones with MiXCR and retained in-frame beta chains. Every entry covers one CDR3 protein and lists the most common genes and DNA from its rows. The sample data list around 210,000 distinct CDR3 sequences, and roughly two thirds of these were observed just once. Under 60% of the sample lies in the top ten. The sample was sorted CD4+, CD8+, or CD8+CD57+ T cells (not recorded which) from PBMCs. These receptors were obtained from a human donor with aplastic anemia.

V is TRBV9 and J is TRBJ2-2; 7 nucleotides agree with TRBD2. J gave up 7 bases and V 0 bases, and 6 bases lay outside the gene matches. This CDR3 has 15 amino acids. Germline CDR1 is SGDLS and CDR2 is YYNGEE. The DNA for the CDR3 is TGTGCCAGCAGCGTAGGAGGGAGGGTCTTCGGGGAGCTGTTTTTT. Translation gives CASSVGGRVFGELFF.

The chain recombines TRBV19 with TRBJ1-6; D perhaps matches TRBD1 (5 bases). With 7 bases removed from V and 6 bases from J, the gap between germline ends came to 10 bases. Germline V CDR1 and CDR2: LNHDA, SQIVND (reference sequence). CDR3 length equals 13 residues. CDR3 DNA sequence: TGTGCCAGTAACCAGGGAGGTAATTCACCCCTCCACTTT. Translating it yields CASNQGGNSPLHF. The full variable domain, its missing parts supplied by reference TRBV19 and TRBJ1-6, is DGGITQSPKYLFRKEGQNVTLSCEQNLNHDAMYWYRQDPGQGLRLIYYSQIVNDFQKGDIAEGYSVSREKKESFPLTVTSAQKNPTAFYLCASNQGGNSPLHFGNGTRLTVT.

The gene calls are TRBV20-1 and TRBJ2-1; TRBD2 matches 10 bases. The length of the CDR3 is 13 residues. Per the germline V gene, CDR1 is DFQATT and CDR2 is SNEGSKA (reference sequence). J was trimmed by 6 bases and V by 8 bases; bases with no gene match: 7. CDR3 sequence reads: CSQTGTSVNEQFF. CDR3 in DNA: TGCAGTCAAACCGGGACTAGCGTCAATGAGCAGTTCTTC.

The chain's CDR3 is CATSVHGRGKLFF. The CDR3 DNA is TGTGCCACCAGTGTTCACGGGAGGGGAAAACTGTTTTTT. The chain employs TRBV24-1 and TRBJ1-4; tentatively, D is TRBD1 (5 bases). The CDR3 runs 13 residues. The V gene lost 5 bases and the J gene lost 10 bases, with 13 bases spanning the gap. Germline V gene data show CDR1 as KGHDR and CDR2 as SFDVKD.

This clonotype was counted many times. This chain links TRBV2 with TRBJ1-1; D is unresolved. Germline V gives CDR1 SNHLY, CDR2 FYNNEI. Trimming cost V 3 bases and J 0 bases, with 8 bases left between them. There are 14 residues in the CDR3. The CDR3 reads CASSELYLNTEAFF. The DNA for the CDR3 is TGTGCCAGCAGTGAGCTTTACCTGAACACTGAAGCTTTCTTT.

V is TRBV10-3 and J is TRBJ2-3, with 8 bases fitting TRBD1. V trimming: 5 bases; J trimming: 9 bases; junction bases outside the gene matches: 16. CDR3 length: 16 residues. Looked up from germline, CDR1 is ENHRY and CDR2 is SYGVKD. CDR3 sequence reads: CAISNHIPGTGGTQYF. The CDR3 DNA follows: TGTGCCATCAGTAACCACATCCCCGGGACAGGTGGCACGCAGTATTTT.

The rearrangement uses TRBV27 and TRBJ1-6; D not resolved. Trimming pared 3 bases from V and 12 bases from J, leaving 15 bases between. The length of the CDR3 is 14 residues. The germline V gene has CDR1 MNHEY and CDR2 SMNVEV (reference sequence). The CDR3 sequence is CASSFNAGGLPLHF. The CDR3 region has the DNA TGTGCCAGCAGTTTTAATGCGGGTGGTTTACCCCTCCACTTT.

This chain connects TRBV29-1 to TRBJ2-2; no clear D. The germline V gene has CDR1 SQVTM and CDR2 ANQGSEA. V was trimmed by 0 bases and J by 8 bases, leaving 4 bases between them. CDR3 length: 11 residues. In DNA, the CDR3 is TGCAGCGTTGAAGATGGAGGGGAGCTGTTTTTT. It codes for CSVEDGGELFF.

This chain connects TRBV19 to TRBJ2-2; D could derive from TRBD1 or TRBD2 (5 bases each). CDR3 length equals 17 residues. Germline V gene data show CDR1 as LNHDA and CDR2 as SQIVND (reference sequence). The V end was cut by 5 bases, the J end by 0 bases, with 16 bases between. The CDR3: CASSPLPGTSNTGELFF. In DNA form, the CDR3 reads TGTGCCAGTAGTCCCCTCCCAGGGACGTCGAACACCGGGGAGCTGTTTTTT.

This clonotype was picked up one time. The J gene is TRBJ1-1, the V gene TRBV6-5; D ambiguous. Germline loops: CDR1 MNHEY, CDR2 SVGAGI. The CDR3 is made up of 13 amino acids. V gave up 6 bases and J gave up 10 bases, with 18 bases separating them. The DNA for the CDR3 is TGTGCCAGCAGCTCCCGCAGGTTTATGGTAGCTTTCTTT. This sequence encodes CASSSRRFMVAFF.

With regard to this clonotype: An end of the junction differs from the germline gene, which may be a read error. The chain has TRBV5-1 and TRBJ2-7, with 11 bases that match TRBD1. The germline gives CDR1 SGHRS, CDR2 YFSETQ. The CDR3 runs 15 residues. CDR3 in amino acids: CASSLKGQGDYEQCF. In nucleotides, the CDR3 is TGCGCCAGCAGCTTAAAGGGACAGGGGGACTACGAGCAGTGCTTC.

This clonotype has ten or more counts. The chain recombines TRBV7-9 with TRBJ2-3, with D uncertain. V was trimmed by 4 bases and J by 4 bases, leaving 6 bases between them. In germline, CDR1 is SEHNR, CDR2 FQNEAQ (reference sequence). The CDR3 is made up of 12 amino acids. The CDR3 DNA reads TGTGCCAGCAGCTCCCAACCAGATACGCAGTATTTT. It encodes CASSSQPDTQYF.

This clonotype has more than one count but fewer than ten. This rearrangement joins TRBV10-3 to TRBJ1-2, with D perhaps TRBD1 (6 bases). This CDR3 contains 13 residues. Germline V lookup: CDR1 ENHRY, CDR2 SYGVKD. V was pared by 6 bases and J by 4 bases, with 12 bases between. The CDR3 here is CAIRGGGAYGYTF. The CDR3 region has the DNA TGTGCCATCAGAGGGGGAGGGGCCTATGGCTACACCTTC.

This clonotype appeared a few times. V gene TRBV15 combines with J gene TRBJ2-7, with D possibly TRBD1 on 6 matching bases. This CDR3 comprises 14 residues. V lost 4 bases and J lost 4, with 14 bases in between. CDR1 is LNHNV, CDR2 YYDKDF, per germline (reference sequence). CDR3 sequence reads: CATSIPGQGYEQYF. In nucleotides, the CDR3 is TGTGCCACCAGCATCCCGGGACAAGGATACGAGCAGTACTTC. Using reference TRBV15 and TRBJ2-7 for the parts outside the CDR3, the full variable domain is DAMVIQNPRYQVTQFGKPVTLSCSQTLNHNVMYWYQQKSSQAPKLLFHYYDKDFNNEADTPDNFQSRRPNTSFCFLDIRSPGLGDTAMYLCATSIPGQGYEQYFGPGTRLTVT.

V gene TRBV20-1 combines with J gene TRBJ2-2, with D maybe TRBD2 (5 bases). Germline V gene lookup returns CDR1 DFQATT and CDR2 SNEGSKA (reference sequence). The CDR3 extends over 16 amino acids. V lost 0 bases to trimming and J lost 12 bases, with 23 bases between them. CDR3 nucleotide sequence: TGCAGTGCTAGAGACCCCAGGTCTAGCAGGTCACGTCAGCTGTTTTTT. Amino acids: CSARDPRSSRSRQLFF.

This clonotype was seen ten or more times. The V gene is TRBV12-3 or TRBV12-4, the J gene TRBJ1-2; D not resolved. The CDR3 sequence is 12 residues long. Trimming took 5 bases from V and 8 from J, leaving 12 bases between them. The CDR3 loop reads CASSVDRWGYTF. Here the CDR3 DNA reads TGTGCCAGCAGTGTCGATCGGTGGGGCTACACCTTC.

V usage is TRBV19 and J usage is TRBJ1-1; D gene unclear. The V end was cut by 9 bases, the J end by 4 bases, with 9 bases between. The CDR3 consists of 11 residues. Germline loops: CDR1 LNHDA, CDR2 SQIVND (reference sequence). The CDR3 DNA follows: TGTGCCAGCCAGATGCGCACTGAAGCTTTCTTT. Translating gives CASQMRTEAFF.

The chain uses TRBV7-9 and TRBJ2-2; D could derive from TRBD1 or TRBD2 (5 bases each). Deletions cut 5 bases from V and 8 bases from J, with 15 bases between. Per the germline V gene, CDR1 is SEHNR and CDR2 is FQNEAQ (reference sequence). This CDR3 region has 14 residues. As DNA, the CDR3 is TGTGCCAGCAGCCCACCCTCAGGGAGAGGGGAGCTGTTTTTT. It yields the protein CASSPPSGRGELFF.

This clonotype was counted a single time. The chain combines TRBV7-2 with TRBJ2-5; D may be TRBD2 (6 bases). Germline CDR1 is SGHTA and CDR2 is FQGNSA. The CDR3 runs 15 residues. V gave up 5 bases and J gave up 1 base, with 14 bases separating them. The CDR3 here is CASSLDTSSQETQYF. CDR3 nucleotides: TGTGCCAGCAGCCTGGACACTAGCTCCCAAGAGACCCAGTACTTC.

The chain links TRBV20-1 to TRBJ2-3; TRBD2 is a possible D gene (6 bases). The germline gives CDR1 DFQATT, CDR2 SNEGSKA (reference sequence). This CDR3 has 18 amino acids. V was pared by 0 bases and J by 1 base, with 20 bases between. CDR3 protein: CSARDIGGKGKGTDTQYF. In DNA form, the CDR3 reads TGCAGTGCTAGAGATATTGGCGGGAAGGGGAAAGGCACAGATACGCAGTATTTT.

About this clonotype itself: Lacking the conserved final phenylalanine or tryptophan, this CDR3 likely reflects a read error. The chain employs TRBV24-1 and TRBJ1-1; D is perhaps TRBD1 (6 bases). V lost 0 bases, J lost 7 bases, and 14 bases lay in between. There are 15 residues in the CDR3. The germline gives CDR1 KGHDR, CDR2 SFDVKD. The CDR3 loop reads CATSDLDTGSIEAFL. CDR3 DNA sequence: TGTGCCACCAGTGATTTGGACACAGGGTCTATTGAAGCTTTCCTT.

The chain links TRBV7-9 to TRBJ2-7; 9 nucleotides line up with TRBD1. The germline CDR1 and CDR2 sequences are SEHNR and FQNEAQ (reference sequence). The V gene end was trimmed by 6 bases and the J gene end by 7 bases; junction bases not matched to a gene: 7. There are 13 residues in the CDR3. The CDR3 DNA reads TGTGCCAGCAGGTACAGGGGGCGCGAAGAGCAGTACTTC. This translates into CASRYRGREEQYF.

The gene calls are TRBV7-8 and TRBJ2-7, with TRBD2 identical over 7 bases. The CDR3 consists of 16 residues. The germline V gene has CDR1 SGHVS and CDR2 FQNEAQ. After removal of 3 bases from V and 1 base from J, the junction contained 9 bases not matched to a gene. CDR3 sequence reads: CASSFSKRDVSYEQYF. The CDR3 nucleotides read TGTGCCAGCAGCTTCTCTAAGCGGGATGTGTCCTACGAGCAGTACTTC.

The CDR3 DNA is TGTGCCATCAGTGAGAGGGTTGAATACAATGAGCAGTTCTTC. Translated: CAISERVEYNEQFF. J is TRBJ2-1 and V is TRBV10-3; D ambiguous. The CDR3 is made up of 14 amino acids. Germline lookup yields CDR1 ENHRY and CDR2 SYGVKD. V lost 2 bases to trimming and J lost 4 bases, with 9 bases between them.

The rearrangement links TRBV20-1 to TRBJ2-5; no firm D call. CDR1 is DFQATT and CDR2 is SNEGSKA in the germline V gene (reference sequence). Trimming cost V 1 base and J 5 bases, with 8 bases left between them. This CDR3 spans 12 amino acids. The CDR3 region has the DNA TGCAGTGCTAGAGTTGGGCAGGAGACCCAGTACTTC. Amino acid sequence: CSARVGQETQYF.